This T cell receptor (beta chain) comes out of a study of cytomegalovirus exposure and HLA in healthy donors. Study as a whole: The 100 to 150 validation repertoires used the same platform as the roughly 670 first-cohort repertoires, a later analysis reported.

V dropped 0 bases and J dropped 0 bases, with 6 bases sitting between them. The CDR3 spans 14 residues. The germline CDR1 and CDR2 sequences are SGHNT and YYREEE (reference sequence). Study-wide findings and caveats: The TCR clusters that emerged in the first cohort tended, a later analysis found, to co-occur in the approximately 110 validation repertoires. Reportedly, diagnosis of cytomegalovirus status by the classifier showed high specificity and sensitivity.

Sequencing was performed with immunoSEQ multiplex PCR; in TCRdb, only in-frame clones are kept and a portion is missing. The repertoire holds about 170,000 clones, with just under 90% as singletons. This clone came up once. No antigen is known for it. The chain couples TRBV5-4 to TRBJ1-2; a possible D gene is TRBD1 (6 bases). This TCR derives from a woman aged 30 to 39 in good health and CMV-seronegative. Specimen: PBMCs. The CDR3 nucleotides read TGTGCCAGCAGCTTGGACAGGGCTAACTATGGCTACACCTTC. Protein product: CASSLDRANYGYTF. The entire variable domain, with the rest obtained from reference TRBV5-4 and TRBJ1-2, is as follows: ETGVTQSPTHLIKTRGQQVTLRCSSQSGHNTVSWYQQALGQGPQFIFQYYREEENGRGNFPPRFSGLQFPNYSSELNVNALELDDSALYLCASSLDRANYGYTFGSGTRLTVV.